These 9 T cell receptor beta chains share one sample of origin, sequenced in a study of blood T cell repertoires in COVID-19. TCRdb keeps only in-frame clones here, not all; method: immunoSEQ multiplex PCR. The sample shows fewer than 200,000 clones, around four fifths of them seen only once. Sequenced: peripheral blood. Receptors originate from a woman of 80 years or more with COVID-19, enrolled during active disease.

This sequence joins TRBV29-1 and TRBJ1-1; 7 bases match TRBD1. Unmatched junction bases numbered 6, after V lost 7 bases and J lost 4 bases. The germline V gene encodes CDR1 SQVTM and CDR2 ANQGSEA. The CDR3 sequence is 12 residues long. The CDR3 bases are TGCAGCGGCGACAGGGCAGGCACTGAAGCTTTCTTT. This codes for CSGDRAGTEAFF.

The table lists this clone with a few counts. The V call is TRBV6-4, the J call TRBJ2-7; unclear D gene. The CDR3 is made up of 13 amino acids. The germline V gene encodes CDR1 MRHNA and CDR2 SNTAGT. V was pared by 2 bases and J by 3 bases, with 8 bases between. CDR3 in DNA: TGTGCCAGCAGTGACCAGCCAGGCTACGAGCAGTACTTC. This encodes CASSDQPGYEQYF.

V and J are TRBV6-2 or TRBV6-3 and TRBJ1-4; D uncertain. The CDR3 is made up of 15 amino acids. Trimming removed 1 base from V and 0 bases from J, with 6 bases in between. Germline CDR1 reads MNHEY; CDR2 reads SVGEGT. CDR3 in amino acids: CASSYFGTTNEKLFF. Written as DNA, the CDR3 is TGTGCCAGCAGTTACTTCGGGACAACTAATGAAAAACTGTTTTTT.

A remark on this clone: This sample also contains other DNA sequences that code for the same CDR3. The V call is TRBV3-1 (or the pseudogene TRBV3-2), the J call TRBJ2-5; no firm D call. Germline-derived CDR1 and CDR2 are LGHDT and YNNKEL (reference sequence). Between the trimmed V and J ends, which lost 1 base and 5 bases, there was a span of 5 bases. This CDR3 is 12 amino acids long. In DNA form, the CDR3 reads TGTGCCAGCAGCCAAGTTCAGGAGACCCAGTACTTC. Protein: CASSQVQETQYF.

The genes are TRBV4-1 and TRBJ2-5; D may be TRBD1 (5 bases). The CDR3 consists of 17 residues. The germline V gene has CDR1 MGHRA and CDR2 YSYEKL. Trimming shortened V by 0 bases and J by 5 bases, and 19 bases separated the two germline ends. CDR3 sequence reads: CASSQDVVDSRRETQYF. The CDR3 coding sequence is TGCGCCAGCAGCCAAGACGTGGTAGACAGCCGTAGGGAGACCCAGTACTTC.

This clone has just one count. The CDR3 nucleotides are TGCGCCAGCAGCTCGAGCGTGAACACTGAAGCTTTCTTT. The encoded protein is CASSSSVNTEAFF. V usage is TRBV5-1 and J usage is TRBJ1-1; D gene uncertain. CDR1 SGHRS and CDR2 YFSETQ come from the germline V gene. The CDR3 is made up of 13 amino acids. V was pared by 3 bases and J by 0 bases, with 6 bases between.

The CDR3 nucleotides are TGTGCCAGCAGCGCCGACAGGGATCGTGGCTACACCTTC. Translated, it gives CASSADRDRGYTF. The gene calls are TRBV5-4 and TRBJ1-2; 7 bases are shared with TRBD1. Germline V gives CDR1 SGHNT, CDR2 YYREEE (reference sequence). This CDR3 is built from 13 residues. With 4 bases clipped from V and 7 bases from J, the junction kept 7 bases outside the gene matches.

The rearrangement links TRBV28 to TRBJ2-1; D possibly corresponds to TRBD2 (5 bases). This CDR3 is 12 amino acids long. Germline loops: CDR1 MDHEN, CDR2 SYDVKM. Trimming stripped 3 bases from V and 5 bases from J, with 5 bases between. The CDR3 is CASSFGDNEQFF. The CDR3 nucleotides are TGTGCCAGCAGTTTCGGGGACAATGAGCAGTTCTTC.

This chain connects TRBV9 to TRBJ2-7, with 10 bases matching TRBD2. The germline gives CDR1 SGDLS, CDR2 YYNGEE. CDR3 length equals 14 residues. The junction had 3 bases not matched to a gene; V was cut back by 0 bases and J by 6 bases. Here the CDR3 DNA reads TGTGCCAGCAGCGTAGGGGGACTAGCGCCCGAGCAGTACTTC. Translation: CASSVGGLAPEQYF.